What follows are 5 T cell receptor beta chains derived from one specimen sequenced in a study of blood T cells in healthy people across ages. Alongside a J-beta primer mix, a sample-barcoded 5' primer served in a second PCR lasting 7 to 11 cycles. TCRdb passed the 5' RACE reads through MiXCR, listing each CDR3 protein once. This sample carries 550,000 to 700,000 distinct CDR3 sequences, roughly a quarter of them seen once, and the ten largest clones take roughly 18%. Sequenced input: blood. The receptors were sampled from a woman in her seventies in good health.

The chain carries TRBV18 and TRBJ2-5; D gene uncertain. Germline lookup yields CDR1 KGHSH and CDR2 LQKENI. Between the trimmed V and J ends, which lost 0 bases and 3 bases, there was a span of 20 bases. The CDR3 consists of 18 residues. The CDR3 coding sequence is TGTGCCAGCTCACCACCTACAATCCCCAAGACCAACAAAGAGACCCAGTACTTC. Protein product: CASSPPTIPKTNKETQYF. Full variable domain (rest looked up from reference TRBV18 and TRBJ2-5): NAGVMQNPRHLVRRRGQEARLRCSPMKGHSHVYWYRQLPEEGLKFMVYLQKENIIDESGMPKERFSAEFPKEGPSILRIQQVVRGDSAAYFCASSPPTIPKTNKETQYFGPGTRLLVL.

The chain combines TRBV5-8 with TRBJ2-5; weak D call: TRBD1 (5 bases). Germline V gives CDR1 SGHTS, CDR2 YDEGEE. The length of the CDR3 is 16 residues. V lost 6 bases to trimming and J lost 1 base, with 19 bases between them. CDR3 protein: CASTFEAGIFQETQYF. For the CDR3, the DNA is TGTGCCAGCACCTTTGAGGCAGGGATTTTCCAAGAGACCCAGTACTTC.

This clonotype came up a few times. The chain combines TRBV13 with TRBJ2-5, with 8 positions matching TRBD2. Germline CDR1 PRHDT, CDR2 FYEKMQ (reference sequence). The CDR3 sequence is 15 residues long. J was trimmed by 4 bases and V by 3 bases; bases with no gene match: 7. The CDR3 protein is CASSFAAGGIETQYF. CDR3 nucleotides: TGTGCCAGCAGCTTCGCCGCGGGGGGCATAGAGACCCAGTACTTC.

The chain has TRBV7-2 and TRBJ1-1; the match to TRBD1 covers 8 bases. The junction had 6 bases not matched to a gene; V was cut back by 4 bases and J by 8 bases. The germline V gene has CDR1 SGHTA and CDR2 FQGNSA. This CDR3 has 13 amino acids. CDR3 coding DNA: TGTGCCAGCAGCTCGCACAGGGGGTTCGAAGCTTTCTTT. Protein sequence: CASSSHRGFEAFF. The whole variable domain, remainder taken from reference TRBV7-2 and TRBJ1-1, is GAGVSQSPSNKVTEKGKDVELRCDPISGHTALYWYRQSLGQGLEFLIYFQGNSAPDKSGLPSDRFSAERTGGSVSTLTIQRTQQEDSAVYLCASSSHRGFEAFFGQGTRLTVV.

This chain links TRBV7-2 with TRBJ1-1; D is undetermined. CDR1 is SGHTA and CDR2 is FQGNSA in the germline V gene. The CDR3 totals 15 residues. V gave up 4 bases and J gave up 5 bases, with 17 bases separating them. The CDR3 DNA sequence: TGTGCCAGCAGCTATTTGGCTCATCATAGTACTGAAGCTTTCTTT. Translating gives CASSYLAHHSTEAFF.